This is a list of T cell receptor beta chains from one sample in a study of Ad26.COV2.S vaccination and SARS-CoV-2 variants. Only in-frame clones appear in the TCRdb table, and some are missing; sequencing was by immunoSEQ multiplex PCR. The sample holds nearly 400,000 clones, 89% seen once. Here the sequenced sample was peripheral blood, taken in a trial of Ad26.COV2.S vaccine versus placebo. These receptors originate from a person aged 18-65 years who received the Ad26.COV2.S COVID-19 vaccine or a placebo. Both conserved end residues are part of each CDR3. Fields, in order: clone size, V gene, D gene, J gene, CDR3 DNA, CDR3 protein. A D gene is named only where the DNA matches it firmly. A clone size is listed for some rows: how often the clone was seen (once, few, many), or a class if it is expanded.

-,TRBV29-1,-,TRBJ2-7,TGCAGCGCCTGGCGGAGGGGAGGCCACGAGCAGTACTTC,CSAWRRGGHEQYF
once,TRBV2,-,TRBJ2-2,TGTGCCAGCAGTGAAAGGTACACCGGGGAGCTGTTTTTT,CASSERYTGELFF
-,TRBV18,-,TRBJ1-5,TGTGCCAGCTCACCTGTGACAGGACCCGACTTGGCCCAGCATTTT,CASSPVTGPDLAQHF
-,TRBV4-1,-,TRBJ2-3,TGCGCCAGCAGCCAAACGGACAGAACCACAGATACGCAGTATTTT,CASSQTDRTTDTQYF
-,TRBV18,-,TRBJ1-2,TGTGCCAGCTCACCAGGGCCAACTAACTATGGCTACACCTTC,CASSPGPTNYGYTF
-,TRBV6-5,-,TRBJ1-4,TGTGCCAGCACTCAGGCTTCTAATGAAAAACTGTTTTTT,CASTQASNEKLFF
-,TRBV2,-,TRBJ2-7,TGTGCCAGCACCGGGGGGACAGGATGGGACTACGAGCAGTACTTC,CASTGGTGWDYEQYF
-,TRBV29-1,-,TRBJ2-1,TGCAGCGTCCTTCGGGCGGGGAGGACCGATGAGCAGTTCTTC,CSVLRAGRTDEQFF
-,TRBV29-1,-,TRBJ1-4,TGCAGCGTTGAACGGCAGCAGAATGAAAAACTGTTTTTT,CSVERQQNEKLFF
once,TRBV5-1,-,TRBJ2-2,TGCGCCAGCAGCTTGCGACAGCAGAACACCGGGGAGCTGTTTTTT,CASSLRQQNTGELFF
-,TRBV7-3,-,TRBJ2-2,TGTGCCAGCAGCTTGAGGGTACCCGGGGAGCTGTTTTTT,CASSLRVPGELFF
-,TRBV28,-,TRBJ1-4,TGTGCCAGCAGTTCCCCCGGTCCGAATGAAAAACTGTTTTTT,CASSSPGPNEKLFF